This T cell receptor (beta chain) was observed in a study of response to subunit inactivated influenza vaccine. TCRdb ran MiXCR on the RT-PCR reads and lists one entry per CDR3 protein. There are about 620,000 distinct CDR3 sequences in the sample; about 10% occur only once, and approximately 10% lies in the top ten. V shed 1 base and J 6 bases; nucleotides not matched to a gene: 10. Germline CDR1 is SGHRS and CDR2 is YFSETQ. This CDR3 is 15 amino acids long. These data were also reused for a study on T cells expressing NK-cell markers. As that study records: In generating TCR beta cDNA, 5'RACE template switching with UMIs was used. The authors derived TCR beta repertoires from sorted CD3+CD56+NKG2C+, CD3+CD56+NKG2C- and CD3+CD56-NKG2C+ T cells. Sequenced donors, eight in total, included seven who were HCMV-seropositive and one who was seronegative. Within several experiments, an anti-gamma-delta TCR antibody kept the sorting limited to alpha-beta TCR T cells. For a few donors, these clonotypes were likewise the leading ones in the CD3+CD56-NKG2C+ fraction.

This receptor was taken from a man in his fifties or sixties who received an inactivated influenza vaccine. The sample was PBMCs from blood, taken on the day of vaccination. The gene calls are TRBV5-1 and TRBJ2-7; TRBD1 matches 7 bases. The CDR3, as DNA: TGCGCCAGCAGCTTGTCGACAGGGTCACGGGCCGAGCAGTACTTC. Translated, it gives CASSLSTGSRAEQYF.